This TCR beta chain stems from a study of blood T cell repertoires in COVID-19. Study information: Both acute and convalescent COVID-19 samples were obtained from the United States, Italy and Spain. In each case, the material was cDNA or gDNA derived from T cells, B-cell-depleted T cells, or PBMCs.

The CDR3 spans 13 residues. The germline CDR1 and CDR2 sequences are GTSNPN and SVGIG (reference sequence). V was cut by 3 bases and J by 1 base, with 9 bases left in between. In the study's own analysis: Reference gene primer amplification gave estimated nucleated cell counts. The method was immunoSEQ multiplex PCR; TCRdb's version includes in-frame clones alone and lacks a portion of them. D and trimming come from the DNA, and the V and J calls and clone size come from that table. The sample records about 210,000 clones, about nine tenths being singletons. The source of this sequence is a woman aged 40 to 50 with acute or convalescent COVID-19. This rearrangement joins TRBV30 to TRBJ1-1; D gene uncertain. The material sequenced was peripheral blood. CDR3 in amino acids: CAWRSRGNTEAFF. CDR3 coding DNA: TGTGCCTGGAGGTCGCGGGGGAACACTGAAGCTTTCTTT.